Each of the 27 T cell receptor beta chains below was sequenced from the same sample in a study of cytomegalovirus exposure and HLA in healthy donors (dated by TCRdb to 2017 to 2019). The library was made by the immunoSEQ multiplex PCR assay. Entries here come from immuneACCESS through TCRdb and include only in-frame sequences with V and J called. Some clones fail to appear in such tables; in the studies checked, an unresolved V gene covers under half of the shortfall, and the cause of the remainder is unknown. The sample data list about 240,000 clones, and around 88% of these were observed just once. The ten largest clones represent 1% to 1.5% of the sample. The specimen was PBMCs. These receptors were obtained from a woman in her twenties or thirties in good health and CMV-seropositive.

The chain links TRBV5-1 to TRBJ1-1; D ambiguous. Germline CDR1 is SGHRS and CDR2 is YFSETQ. The V end lost 5 bases, the J end lost 5 bases, and 16 bases lay between the germline ends. This CDR3 contains 14 residues. The CDR3 loop reads CASSLAASGTEAFF. The DNA for the CDR3 is TGCGCCAGCAGTCTGGCAGCCTCGGGGACTGAAGCTTTCTTT.

The rearrangement uses TRBV6-6 and TRBJ2-5, with TRBD1 matching over 11 bases. This CDR3 is 14 amino acids long. V lost 6 bases, J lost 5 bases, and 5 bases stayed unmatched. Looked up from germline, CDR1 is MNHNY and CDR2 is SVGAGI (reference sequence). The CDR3 DNA is TGTGCCAGCAGGGGGACAGGGGGGGTTGAGACCCAGTACTTC. It codes for CASRGTGGVETQYF.

This clone turned up a few times. The rearrangement links TRBV10-2 to TRBJ2-5; a weak D match, TRBD2 (6 bases). V lost 2 bases, J lost 4 bases, and 11 bases lay in between. CDR3 length: 14 residues. CDR1 is WSHSY and CDR2 is SAAADI in the germline V gene. CDR3 amino acids: CASSEGGAGETQYF. The CDR3 nucleotides read TGCGCCAGCAGTGAGGGAGGGGCCGGAGAGACCCAGTACTTC.

The chain links TRBV5-4 to TRBJ2-2; a possible D gene is TRBD1 (6 bases). From germline, CDR1 is SGHNT and CDR2 YYREEE (reference sequence). The V gene lost 3 bases and the J gene lost 3 bases, with 15 bases spanning the gap. There are 16 residues in the CDR3. This CDR3 reads CASSSLNHRDTGELFF. In DNA, the CDR3 is TGTGCCAGCAGCTCGTTAAATCACAGGGACACCGGGGAGCTGTTTTTT.

This chain links TRBV6-1 with TRBJ1-1; 7 bases agree with TRBD1. Germline-derived CDR1 and CDR2 are MNHNS and SASEGT. This CDR3 region has 14 residues. Trimming cost V 8 bases and J 1 base; bases outside gene matches: 7. Here the CDR3 DNA reads TGTGCCAGCTCCCGGGGGACAGAGAACACTGAAGCTTTCTTT. This encodes CASSRGTENTEAFF.

The chain carries TRBV10-3 and TRBJ2-5, with TRBD1 as a possible D gene (6 bases). The CDR3 runs to 13 residues. Germline CDR1 is ENHRY and CDR2 is SYGVKD. Trimming cost V 2 bases and J 6 bases, with 10 bases left between them. CDR3 nucleotides: TGTGCCATCAGTGAGGGGGACAATCAGACCCAGTACTTC. As protein: CAISEGDNQTQYF.

This clone was counted between two and nine times. The V call is TRBV27, the J call TRBJ2-7; tentatively, D is TRBD1 (5 bases). This CDR3 has 12 amino acids. Germline CDR1 MNHEY, CDR2 SMNVEV (reference sequence). V was trimmed by 3 bases and J by 4 bases, leaving 7 bases between them. This chain's CDR3 is CASSFSGYEQYF. The CDR3 coding sequence is TGTGCCAGCAGTTTCTCAGGGTACGAGCAGTACTTC.

This rearrangement joins TRBV6-1 to TRBJ2-1; D possibly corresponds to TRBD1 (5 bases). CDR3 length: 16 amino acids. The germline gives CDR1 MNHNS, CDR2 SASEGT. The V end lost 4 bases, the J end lost 0 bases, and 13 bases lay between the germline ends. The CDR3 DNA reads as TGTGCCAGCAGTGGGGGCTCTGCTCACTCCTACAATGAGCAGTTCTTC. Translation gives CASSGGSAHSYNEQFF.

This chain links TRBV27 with TRBJ2-3, with 7 positions matching TRBD1. CDR1 is MNHEY and CDR2 is SMNVEV in the germline V gene (reference sequence). J was trimmed by 0 bases and V by 6 bases; bases with no gene match: 9. The CDR3 runs to 16 residues. As DNA, the CDR3 is TGTGCCAGCAGAAACAGGGGCCGTGATAGCACAGATACGCAGTATTTT. It specifies CASRNRGRDSTDTQYF.

In this sample, this clone turned up a few times. The chain uses TRBV27 and TRBJ2-1; 9 bases line up with TRBD2. This CDR3 has 16 residues. J was trimmed by 3 bases and V by 6 bases; bases with no gene match: 9. Germline V gene sequence: CDR1 MNHEY, CDR2 SMNVEV (reference sequence). The CDR3 loop reads CASSSLAGGFYNEQFF. The CDR3 DNA is TGTGCCAGCAGCTCCCTGGCGGGAGGGTTCTACAATGAGCAGTTCTTC.

This chain links TRBV5-1 with TRBJ2-1, with 14 bases identical to TRBD2. V shed 4 bases and J 1 base; nucleotides not matched to a gene: 4. The CDR3 is made up of 17 amino acids. Per the germline V gene, CDR1 is SGHRS and CDR2 is YFSETQ. CDR3 amino acids: CASSPGLAGASYNEQFF. CDR3 nucleotide sequence: TGCGCCAGCAGCCCGGGACTAGCGGGAGCATCCTACAATGAGCAGTTCTTC.

This sequence joins TRBV7-9 and TRBJ2-1, with a possible D match to TRBD2 (6 bases). Trimming removed 5 bases at V and 0 bases at J, with 14 bases between. The CDR3 is 16 residues long. The germline V gene has CDR1 SEHNR and CDR2 FQNEAQ (reference sequence). Written as DNA, the CDR3 is TGTGCCAGCAGCCTTACTAGCCGGAACTCCTACAATGAGCAGTTCTTC. Translating gives CASSLTSRNSYNEQFF. The whole variable domain, remainder taken from reference TRBV7-9 and TRBJ2-1, is DTGVSQNPRHKITKRGQNVTFRCDPISEHNRLYWYRQTLGQGPEFLTYFQNEAQLEKSRLLSDRFSAERPKGSFSTLEIQRTEQGDSAMYLCASSLTSRNSYNEQFFGPGTRLTVL.

V gene TRBV28 combines with J gene TRBJ1-3, with D hard to call. Germline V CDR1 and CDR2: MDHEN, SYDVKM. This CDR3 spans 17 amino acids. V shed 2 bases and J shed 0 bases, with 14 bases lying between them. The CDR3 here is CASSLVGRQASGNTIYF. In DNA, the CDR3 is TGTGCCAGCAGTTTAGTCGGCAGGCAAGCCTCTGGAAACACCATATATTTT. Together with reference TRBV28 and TRBJ1-3, the CDR3 gives the full variable domain: DVKVTQSSRYLVKRTGEKVFLECVQDMDHENMFWYRQDPGLGLRLIYFSYDVKMKEKGDIPEGYSVSREKKERFSLILESASTNQTSMYLCASSLVGRQASGNTIYFGEGSWLTVV.

This clone was counted a few times. The chain is built from TRBV5-6 and TRBJ2-1, with TRBD1 identical over 10 bases. CDR1 and CDR2 from the germline V gene are SGHDT and YYEEEE. The CDR3 is 17 amino acids. The ends lost 4 bases at V and 4 bases at J; junction bases unmatched: 11. CDR3 residues: CASSPQISGQGYNEQFF. CDR3 DNA: TGTGCCAGCAGCCCCCAGATATCGGGACAGGGGTACAATGAGCAGTTCTTC.

The chain uses TRBV19 and TRBJ2-7; TRBD2 aligns across 10 bases. The CDR3 length is 17 residues. After removal of 3 bases from V and 1 base from J, the junction contained 9 bases not matched to a gene. CDR1 is LNHDA and CDR2 is SQIVND in the germline V gene (reference sequence). The CDR3 region has the DNA TGTGCCAGTAGTATTATTAGCGGGAGGACTCCGTCCTACGAGCAGTACTTC. Its protein is CASSIISGRTPSYEQYF.

The CDR3 nucleotides are TGTGCCTGGAAGGAGACAGCGGGTCTTGAAAAACTGTTTTTT. It translates to CAWKETAGLEKLFF. This chain uses TRBV30 with TRBJ1-4, with D possibly being TRBD1 (5 bases). Trimming shortened V by 4 bases and J by 7 bases, and 16 bases separated the two germline ends. Germline V CDR1 and CDR2: GTSNPN, SVGIG (reference sequence). The length of the CDR3 is 14 residues.

J is TRBJ1-3 and V is TRBV6-1; 7 bases agree with TRBD1. Trimming at V came to 3 bases and at J to 3 bases, leaving 2 bases not matched to a gene. Germline V gene lookup returns CDR1 MNHNS and CDR2 SASEGT. This CDR3 is built from 14 residues. CDR3 region: CASSDGTDGNTIYF. The DNA for the CDR3 is TGTGCCAGCAGTGACGGGACAGATGGAAACACCATATATTTT.

This clone appeared a single time. This chain links TRBV28 with TRBJ2-2; 10 nucleotides match TRBD1. Losses at the gene ends were 5 bases for V and 3 bases for J; bases not matched to a gene: 9. The germline V gene has CDR1 MDHEN and CDR2 SYDVKM. The CDR3 consists of 17 residues. CDR3 in amino acids: CASSQIGTGAYTGELFF. The CDR3, as DNA: TGTGCCAGCAGTCAGATAGGGACAGGGGCATACACCGGGGAGCTGTTTTTT.

This clone has a single count. V gene TRBV18 combines with J gene TRBJ2-1, with D possibly being TRBD2 (5 bases). Deletions cut 5 bases from V and 10 bases from J, with 15 bases between. Germline V CDR1 and CDR2: KGHSH, LQKENI. The CDR3 has 13 residues. CDR3 coding DNA: TGTGCCAGCTCATCGGACTGGAACGGGGAGCAGTTCTTC. Translation: CASSSDWNGEQFF.

The chain couples TRBV7-2 to TRBJ2-1; 10 nucleotides line up with TRBD2. V shed 6 bases, J shed 7 bases, and the junction held 9 bases outside the gene matches. CDR1 and CDR2 (germline): SGHTA, FQGNSA. The CDR3 extends over 15 amino acids. The CDR3 sequence is CASRKASGRLNEQFF. Written as DNA, the CDR3 is TGTGCCAGCAGGAAAGCTAGCGGGAGATTAAATGAGCAGTTCTTC.

Worth noting for this clone: The same CDR3 also results from other DNA sequences found in this sample. This rearrangement joins TRBV28 to TRBJ2-3; 7 nucleotides match TRBD2. The V and J ends lost 3 bases and 1 base, in that order; junction bases with no gene match: 4. Germline V CDR1 and CDR2: MDHEN, SYDVKM. The CDR3 sequence is 15 residues long. The CDR3 here is CASSFLAGGTDTQYF. DNA for the CDR3: TGTGCCAGCAGTTTCTTAGCGGGCGGCACAGATACGCAGTATTTT.

This chain connects TRBV19 to TRBJ2-7, with TRBD2 matching 7 bases. There are 15 residues in the CDR3. From germline, CDR1 is LNHDA and CDR2 SQIVND (reference sequence). The V and J ends lost 6 bases and 2 bases, in that order; junction bases with no gene match: 10. CDR3 DNA: TGTGCCAGTAGCTTTGAAGCGGGAATAGCCTACGAGCAGTACTTC. Translated: CASSFEAGIAYEQYF.

This rearrangement joins TRBV7-8 to TRBJ1-5, with TRBD1 as a possible D gene (6 bases). This CDR3 spans 16 amino acids. Germline CDR1 reads SGHVS; CDR2 reads FQNEAQ. Trimming stripped 5 bases from V and 5 bases from J, with 19 bases between. The CDR3 region is CASSPTGTPFHQPQHF. The CDR3 bases are TGTGCCAGCAGCCCCACCGGGACACCCTTTCATCAGCCCCAGCATTTT. The variable domain in full, completed from reference TRBV7-8 and TRBJ1-5, reads GAGVSQSPRYKVAKRGQDVALRCDPISGHVSLFWYQQALGQGPEFLTYFQNEAQLDKSGLPSDRFFAERPEGSVSTLKIQRTQQEDSAVYLCASSPTGTPFHQPQHFGDGTRLSIL.

The chain carries TRBV5-4 and TRBJ1-4, with TRBD1 identical over 9 bases. This CDR3 has 18 amino acids. Germline trimming cut 0 bases from V and 8 bases from J; bases unmatched to any gene: 14. The germline CDR1 and CDR2 sequences are SGHNT and YYREEE (reference sequence). The CDR3 sequence is CASSLGRGQGNFGEKLFF. The CDR3 DNA reads as TGTGCCAGCAGCTTGGGTAGGGGACAGGGCAATTTCGGAGAAAAACTGTTTTTT.

The rearrangement links TRBV29-1 to TRBJ2-7, with D perhaps TRBD1 (6 bases). V was cut by 7 bases and J by 2 bases, with 12 bases left in between. The germline gives CDR1 SQVTM, CDR2 ANQGSEA. The CDR3 extends over 12 amino acids. The CDR3 nucleotides read TGCAGCGCATACAGGGCCCCCTACGAGCAGTACTTC. This sequence encodes CSAYRAPYEQYF.

The V and J genes are TRBV5-1 and TRBJ2-7, with TRBD2 matching over 8 bases. Losses at the gene ends were 1 base for V and 3 bases for J; bases not matched to a gene: 6. Germline CDR1 reads SGHRS; CDR2 reads YFSETQ. CDR3 length: 15 residues. The DNA of the CDR3 is TGCGCCAGCAGCTTGAGGAGCGGGAGTAGCTACGAGCAGTACTTC. Translated, it gives CASSLRSGSSYEQYF. The complete variable domain, with remaining parts taken from reference TRBV5-1 and TRBJ2-7, reads KAGVTQTPRYLIKTRGQQVTLSCSPISGHRSVSWYQQTPGQGLQFLFEYFSETQRNKGNFPGRFSGRQFSNSRSEMNVSTLELGDSALYLCASSLRSGSSYEQYFGPGTRLTVT.

The V gene is TRBV5-4, the J gene TRBJ1-5, with D perhaps matching TRBD1 (5 bases). The ends were cut back, 0 bases at V and 6 bases at J, with 10 bases in the middle. Germline CDR1 is SGHNT and CDR2 is YYREEE (reference sequence). The CDR3 runs to 14 residues. CDR3 loop: CASSLDQGSQPQHF. The CDR3 DNA reads as TGTGCCAGCAGCTTGGATCAGGGCAGTCAGCCCCAGCATTTT.